This entry lists 16 T cell receptor beta chains sequenced from one sample in a study of blood T cell repertoires in COVID-19. Clones were read by immunoSEQ multiplex PCR, and TCRdb kept only the in-frame ones, dropping some. The table lists over 25,000 clones, nearly 85% of them singletons. The sequenced sample was peripheral blood. These receptors were taken from a man between 70 and 80 years old with active COVID-19.

The rearrangement joins TRBV5-8 to TRBJ1-2, with a possible D match to TRBD1 (6 bases). Germline CDR1 SGHTS, CDR2 YDEGEE. The CDR3 covers 14 residues. The V and J ends lost 2 bases and 3 bases respectively, with 11 bases between them. This CDR3 reads CASSLRTDHYGYTF. CDR3 DNA sequence: TGTGCCAGCAGCTTACGGACAGATCACTATGGCTACACCTTC.

The rearrangement links TRBV9 to TRBJ1-2, with 7 bases lining up with TRBD1. With 5 bases clipped from V and 1 base from J, the junction kept 8 bases outside the gene matches. CDR3 length: 15 residues. The germline gives CDR1 SGDLS, CDR2 YYNGEE. The CDR3 DNA reads as TGTGCCAGCAGTAAGGGACAGCAAATTAACTATGGCTACACCTTC. This sequence encodes CASSKGQQINYGYTF.

This clone has only one observation. The V gene is TRBV5-1, the J gene TRBJ2-3; D gene uncertain. From germline, CDR1 is SGHRS and CDR2 YFSETQ. CDR3 length equals 13 residues. Trimming shortened V by 0 bases and J by 13 bases, and 15 bases separated the two germline ends. The CDR3: CASSLERSPSKYF. The CDR3 region has the DNA TGCGCCAGCAGCTTGGAACGGAGCCCCTCGAAGTATTTT. The full variable domain, with the rest looked up from reference TRBV5-1 and TRBJ2-3, is KAGVTQTPRYLIKTRGQQVTLSCSPISGHRSVSWYQQTPGQGLQFLFEYFSETQRNKGNFPGRFSGRQFSNSRSEMNVSTLELGDSALYLCASSLERSPSKYFGPGTRLTVL.

The chain carries TRBV10-3 and TRBJ2-5; 13 bases line up with TRBD2. This CDR3 spans 14 amino acids. V lost 7 bases and J lost 3; bases outside the gene matches: 2. Per germline, CDR1 ENHRY and CDR2 SYGVKD. CDR3 bases: TGTGCCATCAAAGGGACTAGCGGGGAAGAGACCCAGTACTTC. This translates into CAIKGTSGEETQYF.

The V gene is TRBV6-1, the J gene TRBJ1-1; D is undetermined. The CDR3 is made up of 14 amino acids. Per the germline V gene, CDR1 is MNHNS and CDR2 is SASEGT. Trimming removed 5 bases at V and 7 bases at J, with 17 bases between. In nucleotides, the CDR3 is TGTGCCAGCAGTTATCGGGTCCTGGATTTTGAAGCTTTCTTT. Translating gives CASSYRVLDFEAFF.

The genes are TRBV7-8 and TRBJ2-2; 8 bases align to TRBD2. The CDR3 has 15 amino acids. The V segment lost 1 base and the J segment 4 bases; nucleotides outside the gene matches: 2. Germline V lookup: CDR1 SGHVS, CDR2 FQNEAQ. CDR3 in DNA: TGTGCCAGCAGCTTAGGTAGCGGGGTCACCGGGGAGCTGTTTTTT. Its translation: CASSLGSGVTGELFF.

The chain links TRBV9 to TRBJ1-2; 10 positions agree with TRBD1. The CDR3 is made up of 19 amino acids. The V segment lost 6 bases and the J segment 0 bases; nucleotides outside the gene matches: 17. The V gene's germline CDR1 is SGDLS and CDR2 YYNGEE. The DNA for the CDR3 is TGTGCCAGCACCCAAAGTGGGGGACAGGGGTTATTAGCTAACTATGGCTACACCTTC. Amino acids: CASTQSGGQGLLANYGYTF.

This clone was seen once. This chain links TRBV5-5 with TRBJ2-7, with TRBD1 identical over 11 bases. This CDR3 is 14 amino acids long. Trimming took 4 bases from V and 4 from J; bases not matched to a gene: 4. Germline V gene sequence: CDR1 SGHKS, CDR2 YYEKEE (reference sequence). The CDR3 region is CASSMDRGPYEQYF. CDR3 DNA sequence: TGTGCCAGCAGCATGGACAGGGGGCCATACGAGCAGTACTTC.

This CDR3 reads CASSAKPPGQDSNQPQHF. The CDR3 bases are TGTGCCAGCAGTGCAAAACCCCCGGGACAGGATAGCAATCAGCCCCAGCATTTT. The V call is TRBV6-1, the J call TRBJ1-5; 8 bases fit TRBD1. Germline CDR1 is MNHNS and CDR2 is SASEGT. The CDR3 sequence is 18 residues long. The junction had 11 bases not matched to a gene; V was cut back by 4 bases and J by 0 bases.

The chain links TRBV12-3 or TRBV12-4 to TRBJ2-3; D uncertain. The CDR3 covers 11 residues. Trimming cost V 6 bases and J 5 bases, with 6 bases left between them. The CDR3 protein is CASSTVDTQYF. In DNA, the CDR3 is TGTGCCAGCAGCACAGTAGATACGCAGTATTTT.

This clone appeared a few times. V and J are TRBV3-1 (or the pseudogene TRBV3-2) and TRBJ1-3; D is uncertain. The CDR3 totals 14 residues. V lost 1 base and J lost 2, with 6 bases in between. Germline assignment: CDR1 LGHDT and CDR2 YNNKEL (reference sequence). The CDR3 here is CASSQGPPGNTIYF. The CDR3 nucleotides read TGTGCCAGCAGCCAAGGGCCCCCTGGAAACACCATATATTTT.

V gene TRBV11-3 combines with J gene TRBJ2-1, with 12 positions matching TRBD1. J gave up 7 bases and V 5 bases, and 9 bases lay outside the gene matches. The CDR3 extends over 16 amino acids. Germline V lookup: CDR1 SGHNT, CDR2 YENEEA. The CDR3 reads CASSRGRDRGRNEQFF. CDR3 nucleotide sequence: TGTGCCAGCAGCCGGGGGAGGGACAGGGGGCGGAATGAGCAGTTCTTC.

This chain uses TRBV6-1 with TRBJ1-6; a possible D gene is TRBD1 (6 bases). Trimming cost V 1 base and J 0 bases, with 13 bases left between them. The CDR3 has 18 residues. Germline V gene data show CDR1 as MNHNS and CDR2 as SASEGT. The CDR3 here is CASSEGTGPISYNSPLHF. For the CDR3, the DNA is TGTGCCAGCAGTGAAGGTACAGGGCCCATCTCCTATAATTCACCCCTCCACTTT.

The genes are TRBV2 and TRBJ2-1, with unresolved D. The V and J ends lost 5 bases and 6 bases respectively, with 2 bases between them. Germline loops: CDR1 SNHLY, CDR2 FYNNEI. The CDR3 is made up of 10 amino acids. DNA for the CDR3: TGTGCCAGCAGTCTCAATGAGCAGTTCTTC. Protein product: CASSLNEQFF.

This chain connects TRBV5-1 to TRBJ2-1; D is uncertain. The CDR3 is 13 residues long. CDR1 SGHRS and CDR2 YFSETQ come from the germline V gene. Trimming took 5 bases from V and 1 from J, leaving 7 bases between them. The CDR3 nucleotides read TGCGCCAGCAGAACCGGGTCCTACAATGAGCAGTTCTTC. It translates to CASRTGSYNEQFF.

The rearrangement joins TRBV28 to TRBJ2-2, with 8 bases identical to TRBD2. The CDR3 runs 15 residues. V was clipped by 6 bases and J by 5 bases; unmatched bases: 8. CDR1 MDHEN and CDR2 SYDVKM come from the germline V gene. The CDR3 sequence: CASSPRTSFTGELFF. CDR3 DNA sequence: TGTGCCAGCAGCCCCCGGACTAGCTTTACCGGGGAGCTGTTTTTT.